This is a list of T cell receptor beta chains from one sample in a study of blood T cell repertoires in COVID-19. The method was immunoSEQ multiplex PCR; TCRdb's version includes in-frame clones alone and lacks a portion of them. The data show 300,000 to 400,000 clones, with 80% to 90% seen just once and approximately 1% held by the top ten. The material sequenced was PBMCs or T cells enriched from blood (not recorded which). Receptor source: a man younger than 35 who had recovered from COVID-19. Each CDR3 is given without its conserved first and last residue. Each record gives: J gene, clone size, V gene, CDR3 protein. Clone sizes are given selectively: once, few, many, or a class where the clone is expanded.

>TRBJ1-1|.|TRBV7-2
ASSLVGGLGTEAF
>TRBJ1-1|few|TRBV3-1/TRBV3-2
ASSHQAMNTEAF
>TRBJ2-7|.|TRBV21-1
ASSKDLFYEQY
>TRBJ1-1|.|TRBV25-1
ASSELAGLEAF
>TRBJ2-3|once|TRBV9
ASSSWLGGASDTQY
>TRBJ2-7|.|TRBV4-2
ASSQDGDYGSYEQY
>TRBJ2-3|.|TRBV28
ASSSGHEAQY
>TRBJ1-3|.|TRBV30
AWRASWGQGVNGNTIY
>TRBJ2-1|.|TRBV10-3
AISTGTSGRNEQF
>TRBJ1-5|.|TRBV19
ASHTGGRMGGNQPQH
>TRBJ1-5|.|TRBV30
AWSPGRSMGNQPQH
>TRBJ2-7|.|TRBV27
ASSPWTGTEQY
>TRBJ2-1|.|TRBV13
ASSPLGGEQF
>TRBJ2-3|.|TRBV5-1
ASSRIGGAAADTQY
>TRBJ2-7|.|TRBV28
ASSSPTRWVPCEQY
>TRBJ1-2|.|TRBV11-1
ASSLDEALYGYT
>TRBJ1-6|few|TRBV27
ASSSRGDNSPLH
>TRBJ2-7|.|TRBV4-1
ASSPGQGPLSYEQY
>TRBJ2-2|few|TRBV5-1
ASSLAGVTGELF
>TRBJ2-6|.|TRBV5-5
ASSLYLGGPSSGANVLT
>TRBJ2-5|.|TRBV7-3
ASSLNGQGAFETQY
>TRBJ1-2|.|TRBV19
ASSPRTGVYGYT
>TRBJ2-5|.|TRBV5-1
ASSLGARGTPQETQY
>TRBJ1-5|.|TRBV6-1
ASGQSNQPQH
>TRBJ1-4|.|TRBV2
ASTTGPRGEKLF
>TRBJ2-7|.|TRBV12-3/TRBV12-4
ASSLGGEQY
>TRBJ2-5|.|TRBV15
ATSRDVRERETQY
>TRBJ1-1|.|TRBV5-6
ASSLGGRDRWNTEAF
>TRBJ2-7|.|TRBV19
ATARQGPYEQY